Below, 8 T cell receptor beta chains from the same sample are listed, as sequenced in a study of blood T cell repertoires in COVID-19. Clones were read by immunoSEQ multiplex PCR, and TCRdb kept only the in-frame ones, dropping some. Of 130,000 to 150,000 clones in the sample, approximately 83% were seen once. The source material was peripheral blood. The receptors come from a woman of 80 years or more with acute or convalescent COVID-19.

The chain employs TRBV9 and TRBJ1-6, with 7 bases that match TRBD1. CDR1 is SGDLS, CDR2 YYNGEE, per germline. The V gene end was trimmed by 4 bases and the J gene end by 16 bases; junction bases not matched to a gene: 17. The CDR3 length is 15 residues. The CDR3 coding sequence is TGTGCCAGCAGCCCCCGGACCGCCCAGGGGGTACCGCTCCACTTT. Amino acids: CASSPRTAQGVPLHF.

The rearrangement links TRBV5-6 to TRBJ2-7; the D gene is possibly TRBD2 (5 bases). Trimming took off 0 bases at V and 2 bases at J, with 9 bases between the two ends. Germline V gives CDR1 SGHDT, CDR2 YYEEEE. The CDR3 runs 14 residues. Here the CDR3 DNA reads TGTGCCAGCAGCTTGGCCGGGATTACCTACGAGCAGTACTTC. It specifies CASSLAGITYEQYF. The full variable domain, its missing parts supplied by reference TRBV5-6 and TRBJ2-7, is DAGVTQSPTHLIKTRGQQVTLRCSPKSGHDTVSWYQQALGQGPQFIFQYYEEEERQRGNFPDRFSGHQFPNYSSELNVNALLLGDSALYLCASSLAGITYEQYFGPGTRLTVT.

This rearrangement joins TRBV10-2 to TRBJ2-6, with 7 nucleotides matching TRBD1. V lost 0 bases to trimming and J lost 1 base; unmatched junction nucleotides: 9. Germline values: CDR1 WSHSY, CDR2 SAAADI. This CDR3 is built from 19 residues. The CDR3 spells CASSESFFQGVSGANVLTF. Written as DNA, the CDR3 is TGCGCCAGCAGTGAGTCGTTCTTCCAGGGGGTATCTGGGGCCAACGTCCTGACTTTC.

This rearrangement joins TRBV7-2 to TRBJ2-5; the match to TRBD1 covers 11 bases. This CDR3 comprises 16 residues. V shed 6 bases and J 4 bases; nucleotides not matched to a gene: 10. Looked up from germline, CDR1 is SGHTA and CDR2 is FQGNSA. The CDR3 reads CASRGGQGVLAETQYF. As DNA, the CDR3 is TGTGCCAGCAGGGGGGGACAGGGGGTTCTTGCAGAGACCCAGTACTTC.

This chain uses TRBV9 with TRBJ1-2, with a weak D call TRBD1 (5 bases). V was pared by 2 bases and J by 3 bases, with 11 bases between. The CDR3 is 14 amino acids. CDR1 and CDR2 (germline): SGDLS, YYNGEE. The CDR3: CASSVQGGDYGYTF. The DNA of the CDR3 is TGTGCCAGCAGCGTTCAGGGAGGGGACTATGGCTACACCTTC.

This sequence joins TRBV5-1 and TRBJ2-3, with 8 bases that match TRBD2. Germline V gene sequence: CDR1 SGHRS, CDR2 YFSETQ. The CDR3 is 15 residues long. The trim removed 0 bases at V and 4 bases at J, leaving 4 bases unmatched. The CDR3 reads CASSLDGSGADTQYF. CDR3 in DNA: TGCGCCAGCAGCTTGGATGGTAGCGGGGCAGATACGCAGTATTTT.

This clone is a singleton in its sample. The J gene is TRBJ1-1, the V gene TRBV6-5, with D perhaps matching TRBD1 (6 bases). Trimming shortened V by 6 bases and J by 1 base, and 12 bases separated the two germline ends. Germline values: CDR1 MNHEY, CDR2 SVGAGI. CDR3 length: 14 amino acids. The CDR3 region has the DNA TGTGCCAGCAGAAAAGAAGGGGGGAACACTGAAGCTTTCTTT. This sequence encodes CASRKEGGNTEAFF.

The chain uses TRBV4-1 and TRBJ2-7, with D perhaps matching TRBD1 (6 bases). V dropped 3 bases and J dropped 1 base, with 7 bases sitting between them. CDR1 is MGHRA, CDR2 YSYEKL, per germline. CDR3 length: 13 amino acids. The CDR3 sequence is CASSQTGSYEQYF. DNA for the CDR3: TGCGCCAGCAGCCAGACAGGATCCTACGAGCAGTACTTC.